These T cell receptor beta chains were read from a single sample in a study of identical twins. TCRdb processed the 5' RACE reads anew with MiXCR; each CDR3 protein has one entry. Among about 520,000 distinct CDR3 sequences listed, about 20% were seen once. Another study also made use of these data, one on T cells expressing NK-cell markers.

Sequencing was performed on CD4+ T cells sorted from blood. The source is a woman younger than 35 in good health. Both conserved end residues are part of each CDR3. Fields, in order: V gene, J gene, CDR3 protein.

v_call: TRBV10-2; j_call: TRBJ2-5; cdr3_aa: CASTRGDGETQYF
v_call: TRBV5-1; j_call: TRBJ1-1; cdr3_aa: CASSLGSAAINTEAFF
v_call: TRBV11-2; j_call: TRBJ2-3; cdr3_aa: CASSSLAVSTDTQYF
v_call: TRBV9; j_call: TRBJ1-1; cdr3_aa: CASSPRTGGNTEAFF
v_call: TRBV12-3/TRBV12-4; j_call: TRBJ2-1; cdr3_aa: CASRTSGIRNEQFF
v_call: TRBV6-7; j_call: TRBJ2-3; cdr3_aa: CASNIGRLITDTQYF
v_call: TRBV7-2; j_call: TRBJ2-3; cdr3_aa: CASADLGGTDTQYF
v_call: TRBV7-2; j_call: TRBJ2-7; cdr3_aa: CASSLIGGSYEQYF
v_call: TRBV29-1; j_call: TRBJ1-5; cdr3_aa: CSVAEAGETSQHF
v_call: TRBV2; j_call: TRBJ2-1; cdr3_aa: CASSEARVSSSYNEQFF
v_call: TRBV6-5; j_call: TRBJ2-1; cdr3_aa: CASIRTGGSYNEQFF
v_call: TRBV20-1; j_call: TRBJ2-3; cdr3_aa: CSALPHGLAGVKDTQYF
v_call: TRBV20-1; j_call: TRBJ1-4; cdr3_aa: CSAPTTPTNEKLFF
v_call: TRBV20-1; j_call: TRBJ2-7; cdr3_aa: CSARDRLSATSSYEQYF
v_call: TRBV27; j_call: TRBJ1-2; cdr3_aa: CASGKEQGQHYYGYTF
v_call: TRBV6-6; j_call: TRBJ2-5; cdr3_aa: CASSSGELAQYF
v_call: TRBV10-3; j_call: TRBJ1-3; cdr3_aa: CAAIGDLSGNTIYF
v_call: TRBV3-1; j_call: TRBJ2-7; cdr3_aa: CASSQVTGNEQYF
v_call: TRBV24-1; j_call: TRBJ2-3; cdr3_aa: CATSEGPSSGYTDTQYF
v_call: TRBV5-1; j_call: TRBJ2-5; cdr3_aa: CASSLRDGRQETQYF
v_call: TRBV12-3/TRBV12-4; j_call: TRBJ2-7; cdr3_aa: CASSFSFGGSYEQYF
v_call: TRBV7-3; j_call: TRBJ2-1; cdr3_aa: CASSTSSGGKGEQFF
v_call: TRBV4-3; j_call: TRBJ2-1; cdr3_aa: CASSRGGISYNEQFF
v_call: TRBV10-1; j_call: TRBJ2-2; cdr3_aa: CASSRGNTGELFF
v_call: TRBV12-3/TRBV12-4; j_call: TRBJ2-3; cdr3_aa: CASSWGLAGNTDTQYF
v_call: TRBV4-2; j_call: TRBJ2-2; cdr3_aa: CASSQDRSSLAGELFF
v_call: TRBV12-3/TRBV12-4; j_call: TRBJ1-5; cdr3_aa: CASSLAGRQPQHF
v_call: TRBV3-1; j_call: TRBJ2-5; cdr3_aa: CASSLLLGYTMEETQYF
v_call: TRBV11-2; j_call: TRBJ2-1; cdr3_aa: CASSPQGSYNEQFF
v_call: TRBV9; j_call: TRBJ1-4; cdr3_aa: CASSGRSRAIEKLFF
v_call: TRBV4-2; j_call: TRBJ2-3; cdr3_aa: CASSTTSGGAFDTQYF
v_call: TRBV7-9; j_call: TRBJ1-1; cdr3_aa: CASRDTNTEAFF
v_call: TRBV6-2/TRBV6-3; j_call: TRBJ2-1; cdr3_aa: CASSYPGGANEQFF
v_call: TRBV5-1; j_call: TRBJ2-3; cdr3_aa: CASSPEGHRATDTQYF